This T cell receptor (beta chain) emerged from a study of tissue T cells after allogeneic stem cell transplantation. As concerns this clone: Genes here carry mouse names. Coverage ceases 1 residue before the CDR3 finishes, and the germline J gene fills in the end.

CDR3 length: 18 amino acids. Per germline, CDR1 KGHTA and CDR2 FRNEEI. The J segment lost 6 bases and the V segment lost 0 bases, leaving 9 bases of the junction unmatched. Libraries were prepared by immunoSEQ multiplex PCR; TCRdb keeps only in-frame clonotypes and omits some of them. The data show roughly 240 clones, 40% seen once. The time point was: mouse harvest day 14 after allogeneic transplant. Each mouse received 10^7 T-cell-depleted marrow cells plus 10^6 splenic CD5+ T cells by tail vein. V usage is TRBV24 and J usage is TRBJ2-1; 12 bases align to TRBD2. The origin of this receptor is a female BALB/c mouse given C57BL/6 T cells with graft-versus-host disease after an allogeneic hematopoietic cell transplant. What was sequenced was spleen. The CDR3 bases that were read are TGTGCCAGCAGTCTGTATAAAAAGGGGACTGGGGGGCTTGCTGAGCAGTTC. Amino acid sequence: CASSLYKKGTGGLAEQF. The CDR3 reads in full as CASSLYKKGTGGLAEQFF.